The rows below give T cell receptor beta chains drawn from one sample of a study of blood T cell repertoires in COVID-19. Assay used: immunoSEQ multiplex PCR; TCRdb lists only in-frame clones, some missing. The sample yields tens of thousands of clones, around 83% seen once. The sequenced sample consisted of peripheral blood. The receptors stem from a middle-aged man with active COVID-19. Both conserved end residues are part of each CDR3. Each record gives: D gene, V gene, clone size, J gene, CDR3 DNA, CDR3 protein. D genes are given only for firm matches. The size field is filled for only some rows; it gives once, few, many or a size class.

TRBD2	TRBV5-1	.	TRBJ2-5	TGCGCCAGCAGCAGGACTAGCGGGAGGGAAGAGACCCAGTACTTC	CASSRTSGREETQYF
.	TRBV6-6	.	TRBJ1-5	TGTGCCAGCAGTTATTCTTCAAGGGAGGGCCAGCCCCAGCATTTT	CASSYSSREGQPQHF
.	TRBV2	.	TRBJ2-3	TGTGCCAGCAAGGACACCAGCACAGATACGCAGTATTTT	CASKDTSTDTQYF
TRBD1	TRBV27	.	TRBJ2-7	TGTGCCAGTTGGGACAGCACCTTATACAAGTACTTC	CASWDSTLYKYF
.	TRBV5-6	.	TRBJ1-1	TGTGCCAGCAGCTTGCCGGGGTCGGACACTGAAGCTTTCTTT	CASSLPGSDTEAFF
TRBD1	TRBV2	.	TRBJ2-1	TGTGCCAGCAACTTCAGGGGGCAAAGTGAGCAGTTCTTC	CASNFRGQSEQFF
TRBD1	TRBV27	.	TRBJ1-6	TGTGCCAGCGGCCTAACAGGGGGCCGTTCACCCCTCCACTTT	CASGLTGGRSPLHF
TRBD1	TRBV5-6	.	TRBJ2-5	TGTGCCAGCAGCTTGGGGACAGGGACTCAAGAGACCCAGTACTTC	CASSLGTGTQETQYF
TRBD1	TRBV11-2	.	TRBJ1-1	TGTGCCAGCAGCTATGACAGGGGCACTGAAGCTTTCTTT	CASSYDRGTEAFF
.	TRBV5-1	.	TRBJ2-6	TGCGCCAGCAGCGTGAACGCAGGGTCTGGGGCCAACGTCCTGACTTTC	CASSVNAGSGANVLTF
.	TRBV6-1	few	TRBJ2-2	TGTGCCAGCAGTGAGACTTCCCACACCGGGGAGCTGTTTTTT	CASSETSHTGELFF
TRBD2	TRBV24-1	once	TRBJ2-3	TGTGCCACCAGTGATTTCTCAGCGGGAGTTACAGATACGCAGTATTTT	CATSDFSAGVTDTQYF
.	TRBV4-1	.	TRBJ1-1	TGCGCCAGCAGCCTGTGGGGAGCGGAAATGGCTTTCTTT	CASSLWGAEMAFF
.	TRBV5-1	.	TRBJ1-3	TGCGCCAGCAGCTTGGGGCCAACCAAGGGGGCTGGAAACACCATATATTTT	CASSLGPTKGAGNTIYF
TRBD2	TRBV2	.	TRBJ2-3	TGTGCCAGGATAGCGGGAAGCACAGATACGCAGTATTTT	CARIAGSTDTQYF
.	TRBV5-1	.	TRBJ1-4	TGCGCCAGCCGCGCCGGGACCCCACTGGAGGGGCTGTTTTTT	CASRAGTPLEGLFF
.	TRBV5-6	.	TRBJ2-2	TGTGCCAGCAGCTTGCTTAGTTCGGCCGGGGAGCTGTTTTTT	CASSLLSSAGELFF
.	TRBV6-5	few	TRBJ2-5	TGTGCCAGCAGTCCTAGTGGAACAGAGACCCAGTACTTC	CASSPSGTETQYF
.	TRBV6-5	once	TRBJ2-2	TGTGCCAGCAGTTACTCGCCGGAAAGAGGCACCGGGGAGCTGTTTTTT	CASSYSPERGTGELFF
.	TRBV5-1	.	TRBJ1-2	TGCGCCAGCAGCTTGCAACCCACTGATGGCTACACCTTC	CASSLQPTDGYTF
.	TRBV10-3	.	TRBJ1-1	TGTGCCATCAGTGAGCGGGAAGGGGGCACTGAAGCTTTCTTT	CAISEREGGTEAFF
.	TRBV19	once	TRBJ1-1	TGTGCCAGTAGTATTCAGGTGGCAGGGACTGAAGCTTTCTTT	CASSIQVAGTEAFF
TRBD2	TRBV28	.	TRBJ2-1	TGTGCCAGCAGTATCCTAACTAGCGGGTCCTACAATGAGCAGTTCTTC	CASSILTSGSYNEQFF
.	TRBV11-2	.	TRBJ2-7	TGTGCCAGCAGCCCCGCCGGCTACGAGCAGTACTTC	CASSPAGYEQYF
TRBD1	TRBV7-3	.	TRBJ2-1	TGTGCCAGCAGCCCAGGGACAGGGAGCAATGAGCAGTTCTTC	CASSPGTGSNEQFF
.	TRBV6-2/TRBV6-3	.	TRBJ2-7	TGTGCCAGCAGCTCACCGGGAGAGGAGTCTTACGAGCAGTACTTC	CASSSPGEESYEQYF
.	TRBV24-1	few	TRBJ2-2	TGTGCCACCAGCCAAGCCCACACCGGGGAGCTGTTTTTT	CATSQAHTGELFF